One and the same sample provided the 29 T cell receptor beta chains below, sequenced in a study of cytomegalovirus exposure and HLA in healthy donors. 60 Vbeta and 13 Jbeta primers were used in PCR. Generated by immunoSEQ multiplex PCR, the TCRdb table keeps only in-frame clones and is missing some. The sample yields around 200,000 clones, approximately 67% seen once. Source material: PBMCs. The receptors derive from a middle-aged man in good health and CMV-seronegative.

This chain joins TRBV4-3 and TRBJ2-3; 9 nucleotides match TRBD2. V trimming: 4 bases; J trimming: 0 bases; junction bases outside the gene matches: 5. Germline CDR1 reads LGHNA; CDR2 reads YSLEER. CDR3 size: 16 residues. Written as DNA, the CDR3 is TGCGCCAGCAGCCTGGGGACTAGCCGAAGCACAGATACGCAGTATTTT. Translation gives CASSLGTSRSTDTQYF.

The V call is TRBV7-2, the J call TRBJ2-1, with 9 nucleotides matching TRBD1. The V segment lost 3 bases and the J segment 8 bases; nucleotides outside the gene matches: 11. This CDR3 region has 16 residues. CDR1 and CDR2 (germline): SGHTA, FQGNSA. The DNA of the CDR3 is TGTGCCAGCAGCTTCGCAAGGACAGGGGTTAGGGATGAGCAGTTCTTC. Protein product: CASSFARTGVRDEQFF.

In this sample, this clone turned up a few times. The chain employs TRBV13 and TRBJ1-1; 7 bases line up with TRBD1. The germline V gene encodes CDR1 PRHDT and CDR2 FYEKMQ (reference sequence). Trimming removed 5 bases from V and 0 bases from J; junction bases left unmatched: 6. The CDR3 contains 15 residues. The CDR3 nucleotides read TGTGCCAGCAGCACCGGACAGGTGATGAACACTGAAGCTTTCTTT. This sequence encodes CASSTGQVMNTEAFF. Full variable domain (remainder filled in from reference TRBV13 and TRBJ1-1): AAGVIQSPRHLIKEKRETATLKCYPIPRHDTVYWYQQGPGQDPQFLISFYEKMQSDKGSIPDRFSAQQFSDYHSELNMSSLELGDSALYFCASSTGQVMNTEAFFGQGTRLTVV.

The chain has TRBV29-1 and TRBJ1-2, with D tentatively TRBD1 (5 bases). The CDR3 consists of 14 residues. The V gene lost 7 bases and the J gene lost 3 bases, with 18 bases spanning the gap. Per germline, CDR1 SQVTM and CDR2 ANQGSEA. CDR3 nucleotide sequence: TGCAGCGCTACCCGGGGGGTCCACGACTATGGCTACACCTTC. It yields the protein CSATRGVHDYGYTF.

This clone was detected a few times. V is TRBV28 and J is TRBJ1-4, with D possibly being TRBD1 (5 bases). The V gene lost 3 bases and the J gene lost 0 bases, with 23 bases spanning the gap. In germline, CDR1 is MDHEN, CDR2 SYDVKM. There are 20 residues in the CDR3. The chain's CDR3 is CASSFPPLGRGRPTNEKLFF. In nucleotides, the CDR3 is TGTGCCAGCAGTTTCCCCCCTTTAGGGCGGGGCCGACCAACTAATGAAAAACTGTTTTTT. Full variable domain (outside the CDR3, taken from reference TRBV28 and TRBJ1-4): DVKVTQSSRYLVKRTGEKVFLECVQDMDHENMFWYRQDPGLGLRLIYFSYDVKMKEKGDIPEGYSVSREKKERFSLILESASTNQTSMYLCASSFPPLGRGRPTNEKLFFGSGTQLSVL.

This clone was counted a few times. The rearrangement links TRBV4-2 to TRBJ2-7; TRBD1 is a possible D gene (6 bases). This CDR3 is built from 15 residues. Germline loops: CDR1 LGHNA, CDR2 YNFKEQ. The ends were cut back, 0 bases at V and 3 bases at J, with 12 bases in the middle. Here the CDR3 reads CASSQEPGHIYEQYF. CDR3 DNA: TGTGCCAGCAGCCAAGAGCCGGGACACATCTACGAGCAGTACTTC.

The rearrangement links TRBV19 to TRBJ1-6; TRBD1 aligns across 10 bases. Trimming took 4 bases from V and 5 from J; bases not matched to a gene: 8. This CDR3 has 17 amino acids. The germline V gene has CDR1 LNHDA and CDR2 SQIVND (reference sequence). The CDR3 spells CASSRTSGTGDNSPLHF. The CDR3 bases are TGTGCCAGTAGTAGAACATCCGGGACAGGGGATAATTCACCCCTCCACTTT.

The chain employs TRBV12-2 and TRBJ2-1; TRBD2 is taken as the D call from the table, unchecked against the DNA. TRBV12-2 is termed a pseudogene. This CDR3 has 16 amino acids. CDR3 region: CASRLKSTSGGNEQFF. The CDR3 nucleotides read TGTGCAAGTCGCTTAAAATCGACTAGCGGGGGCAATGAGCAGTTCTTC.

The chain is built from TRBV5-1 and TRBJ1-1, with TRBD1 matching over 7 bases. Germline V lookup: CDR1 SGHRS, CDR2 YFSETQ. The CDR3 is made up of 17 amino acids. The V gene end was trimmed by 6 bases and the J gene end by 1 base; junction bases not matched to a gene: 15. CDR3 in amino acids: CASKNGQVRDGNTEAFF. The DNA for the CDR3 is TGCGCCAGCAAAAATGGACAGGTCAGGGATGGGAACACTGAAGCTTTCTTT.

The chain combines TRBV19 with TRBJ2-1; TRBD2 matches at 8 bases. The V segment lost 4 bases and the J segment 3 bases; nucleotides outside the gene matches: 8. The germline V gene encodes CDR1 LNHDA and CDR2 SQIVND (reference sequence). The CDR3 has 16 amino acids. The CDR3 nucleotides are TGTGCCAGTAGTAAACCTCTAGCGGGTCTCTACAATGAGCAGTTCTTC. Translating it yields CASSKPLAGLYNEQFF.

The rearrangement uses TRBV18 and TRBJ2-6; 7 bases agree with TRBD1. The J segment lost 0 bases and the V segment lost 3 bases, leaving 5 bases of the junction unmatched. CDR1 is KGHSH, CDR2 LQKENI, per germline. The CDR3 spans 17 residues. Here the CDR3 DNA reads TGTGCCAGCTCACCCAGGACAGGAAGCTCTGGGGCCAACGTCCTGACTTTC. Residues: CASSPRTGSSGANVLTF.

This clone showed up just once. DNA for the CDR3: TGTGCCTGGAGTCCCGGACTAGCGGGGCTCCTAGGGACCCAGTACTTC. Translating gives CAWSPGLAGLLGTQYF. The chain couples TRBV30 to TRBJ2-5, with TRBD2 matching 12 bases. The CDR3 runs to 16 residues. J gave up 7 bases and V 2 bases, and 11 bases lay outside the gene matches. From germline, CDR1 is GTSNPN and CDR2 SVGIG (reference sequence).

The rearrangement uses TRBV19 and TRBJ2-2; 7 nucleotides align to TRBD1. Germline CDR1 and CDR2: LNHDA and SQIVND (reference sequence). V gave up 9 bases and J gave up 3 bases; unmatched junction bases: 10. This CDR3 is 15 amino acids long. CDR3 sequence reads: CASCRGTAYTGELFF. The CDR3 coding sequence is TGTGCCAGCTGTAGGGGGACAGCATACACCGGGGAGCTGTTTTTT.

The rearrangement joins TRBV9 to TRBJ2-2, with a tentative D call TRBD1 (6 bases). This CDR3 comprises 14 residues. Germline CDR1 is SGDLS and CDR2 is YYNGEE. The V gene lost 6 bases and the J gene lost 5 bases, with 14 bases spanning the gap. The CDR3 is CASTAGVETGELFF. The CDR3 coding sequence is TGTGCCAGCACGGCAGGGGTCGAGACCGGGGAGCTGTTTTTT. The entire variable domain, with the rest obtained from reference TRBV9 and TRBJ2-2, is as follows: DSGVTQTPKHLITATGQRVTLRCSPRSGDLSVYWYQQSLDQGLQFLIQYYNGEERAKGNILERFSAQQFPDLHSELNLSSLELGDSALYFCASTAGVETGELFFGEGSRLTVL.

Turning to this clone: Other DNA sequences in the sample encode the same CDR3. The rearrangement uses TRBV7-2 and TRBJ2-1, with 10 bases aligning to TRBD2. This CDR3 comprises 15 residues. In germline, CDR1 is SGHTA, CDR2 FQGNSA. V shed 1 base and J 6 bases; nucleotides not matched to a gene: 3. CDR3 residues: CASSLGLAGTNEQFF. Here the CDR3 DNA reads TGTGCCAGCAGCTTAGGACTAGCGGGCACCAATGAGCAGTTCTTC.

The chain joins TRBV18 to TRBJ1-1; 9 nucleotides agree with TRBD1. There are 13 residues in the CDR3. Germline V CDR1 and CDR2: KGHSH, LQKENI. With V trimmed by 3 bases and J by 6 bases, 2 bases remained unmatched. The CDR3 loop reads CASSPTGGAEAFF. In DNA, the CDR3 is TGTGCCAGCTCACCCACAGGGGGCGCTGAAGCTTTCTTT.

The chain is built from TRBV11-3 and TRBJ2-1; 12 nucleotides match TRBD2. The CDR3 sequence is 15 residues long. V shed 5 bases, J shed 9 bases, and the junction held 8 bases outside the gene matches. Germline V gene lookup returns CDR1 SGHNT and CDR2 YENEEA. CDR3 sequence: CASSPRLAGVPEQFF. The CDR3 DNA is TGTGCCAGCAGCCCCCGACTAGCGGGAGTCCCTGAGCAGTTCTTC.

The gene calls are TRBV7-2 and TRBJ2-5; the match to TRBD1 covers 7 bases. Germline V lookup: CDR1 SGHTA, CDR2 FQGNSA. This CDR3 region has 17 residues. Trimming took 0 bases from V and 7 from J; bases not matched to a gene: 14. CDR3 sequence reads: CASSLASGTVLRGTQYF. As DNA, the CDR3 is TGTGCCAGCAGCTTAGCGTCCGGGACAGTCCTCCGGGGGACCCAGTACTTC.

The chain recombines TRBV5-1 with TRBJ2-7; TRBD2 agrees at 7 bases. The CDR3 extends over 15 amino acids. CDR1 is SGHRS and CDR2 is YFSETQ in the germline V gene. V trimming: 7 bases; J trimming: 2 bases; junction bases outside the gene matches: 12. The CDR3 region has the DNA TGCGCCAGCGGCCCCCCCCCGGGAGGCCCCTACGAGCAGTACTTC. This codes for CASGPPPGGPYEQYF.

This clone was counted a few times. This sequence joins TRBV27 and TRBJ2-2, with a possible D match to TRBD2 (7 bases). CDR1 is MNHEY, CDR2 SMNVEV, per germline (reference sequence). Trimming shortened V by 1 base and J by 6 bases, and 21 bases separated the two germline ends. The CDR3 covers 18 residues. CDR3 loop: CASSLLLPRGAGAGELFF. CDR3 DNA: TGTGCCAGCAGTTTATTACTCCCACGGGGGGCTGGGGCCGGGGAGCTGTTTTTT.

The genes are TRBV6-1 and TRBJ2-1, with 10 bases that match TRBD2. CDR1 and CDR2 (germline): MNHNS, SASEGT. J gave up 0 bases and V 2 bases, and 7 bases lay outside the gene matches. This CDR3 has 18 residues. CDR3 nucleotide sequence: TGTGCCAGCAGTGAATCGTATAGCGGGGGGTCCTCCTACAATGAGCAGTTCTTC. It is translated as CASSESYSGGSSYNEQFF.

This chain connects TRBV10-3 to TRBJ2-5, with 7 nucleotides matching TRBD1. The J call may be faulty, since TRBJ2-7 better matches the DNA end. Germline-derived CDR1 and CDR2 are ENHRY and SYGVKD. CDR3 length equals 13 residues. The CDR3 sequence: CATAGTASYEQYF. DNA of the CDR3: TGTGCCACCGCCGGGACAGCCTCCTACGAGCAGTACTTC.

The rearrangement joins TRBV28 to TRBJ1-4; TRBD1 matches 9 bases. Germline V lookup: CDR1 MDHEN, CDR2 SYDVKM. The V and J ends lost 6 bases and 5 bases, in that order; junction bases with no gene match: 4. The CDR3 sequence is 14 residues long. CDR3 in amino acids: CASRLTGGNEKLFF. CDR3 coding DNA: TGTGCCAGCAGACTGACAGGGGGGAATGAAAAACTGTTTTTT.

This clone was seen a handful of times. The chain links TRBV5-1 to TRBJ2-7; 12 nucleotides agree with TRBD2. V trimming: 4 bases; J trimming: 5 bases; junction bases outside the gene matches: 7. Germline V gene sequence: CDR1 SGHRS, CDR2 YFSETQ. CDR3 length equals 15 residues. CDR3 DNA: TGCGCCAGCAGCCCCTCGACTAGCGGGAGAAACGAGCAGTACTTC. Its translation is CASSPSTSGRNEQYF.

The chain combines TRBV9 with TRBJ2-7, with 7 positions matching TRBD1. Per the germline V gene, CDR1 is SGDLS and CDR2 is YYNGEE. The junction had 4 bases not matched to a gene; V was cut back by 6 bases and J by 1 base. The CDR3 is made up of 13 amino acids. The chain's CDR3 is CASNDRDSYEQYF. The CDR3 DNA sequence: TGTGCCAGCAATGACAGGGATTCCTACGAGCAGTACTTC.

V and J are TRBV7-9 and TRBJ2-3; TRBD2 agrees at 13 bases. Germline trimming cut 4 bases from V and 5 bases from J; bases unmatched to any gene: 6. This CDR3 has 16 residues. Germline V gives CDR1 SEHNR, CDR2 FQNEAQ (reference sequence). CDR3: CASSSGLAGAGDTQYF. The CDR3, as DNA: TGTGCCAGCAGCTCCGGACTAGCGGGGGCGGGAGATACGCAGTATTTT. The entire variable domain, with the rest obtained from reference TRBV7-9 and TRBJ2-3, is as follows: DTGVSQNPRHKITKRGQNVTFRCDPISEHNRLYWYRQTLGQGPEFLTYFQNEAQLEKSRLLSDRFSAERPKGSFSTLEIQRTEQGDSAMYLCASSSGLAGAGDTQYFGPGTRLTVL.

This clone occurred once. The chain employs TRBV10-3 and TRBJ2-1; 11 bases align to TRBD2. Germline assignment: CDR1 ENHRY and CDR2 SYGVKD. The CDR3 extends over 15 amino acids. V trimming: 5 bases; J trimming: 7 bases; junction bases outside the gene matches: 7. The CDR3 here is CAISRLAGQGNEQFF. The CDR3 nucleotides are TGTGCCATCAGTAGACTAGCGGGGCAGGGGAATGAGCAGTTCTTC.

The chain couples TRBV7-9 to TRBJ2-2; D unclear. The germline V gene encodes CDR1 SEHNR and CDR2 FQNEAQ (reference sequence). Deletions cut 5 bases from V and 1 base from J, with 14 bases between. The CDR3 contains 16 residues. CDR3 DNA sequence: TGTGCCAGCAGCCCATTGCTACAGAAGAACACCGGGGAGCTGTTTTTT. The encoded protein is CASSPLLQKNTGELFF.

V and J are TRBV7-9 and TRBJ2-1, with TRBD1 as a possible D gene (5 bases). Germline CDR1 reads SEHNR; CDR2 reads FQNEAQ (reference sequence). Trimming removed 1 base at V and 8 bases at J, with 15 bases between. The CDR3 has 15 residues. CDR3 region: CASSLERTSSDEQFF. The CDR3 region has the DNA TGTGCCAGCAGCTTAGAGAGGACATCGTCGGATGAGCAGTTCTTC.